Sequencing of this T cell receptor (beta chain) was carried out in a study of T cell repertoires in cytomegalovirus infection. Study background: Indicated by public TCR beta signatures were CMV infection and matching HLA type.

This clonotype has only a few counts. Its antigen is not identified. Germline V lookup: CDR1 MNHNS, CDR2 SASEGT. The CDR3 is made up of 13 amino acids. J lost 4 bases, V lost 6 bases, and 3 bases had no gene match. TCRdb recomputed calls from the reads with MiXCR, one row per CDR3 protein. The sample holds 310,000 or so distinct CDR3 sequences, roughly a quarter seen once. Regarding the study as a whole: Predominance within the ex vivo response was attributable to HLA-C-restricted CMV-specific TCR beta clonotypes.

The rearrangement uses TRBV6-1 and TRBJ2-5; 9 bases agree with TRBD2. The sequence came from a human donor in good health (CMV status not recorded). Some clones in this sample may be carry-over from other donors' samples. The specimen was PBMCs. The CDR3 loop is CASRRTSVETQYF. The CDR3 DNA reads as TGTGCCAGCAGGCGGACTAGCGTAGAGACCCAGTACTTC.